This T cell receptor (beta chain) was observed in a study of vaccination effects on CD4 cells after COVID-19. Antigen-specific CD4+ T cell clonotypes were called by their expansion after viral peptide-pool culture in ViraFEST. Researchers isolated CD4+ T cells once around 11 days of culture had elapsed. PCR confirmed that the person was infected with SARS-CoV-2 between March and December 2020. Assay used: immunoSEQ multiplex PCR; TCRdb lists only in-frame clones, some missing. The data contain approximately 28,000 clones, 78% of them singletons. About this clone itself: What it binds is not known.

CDR3 length equals 13 residues. In germline, CDR1 is GTSNPN, CDR2 SVGIG (reference sequence). Deletions cut 0 bases from V and 5 bases from J, with 7 bases between. This chain links TRBV30 with TRBJ2-2; D is perhaps TRBD2 (6 bases). This sequence originates from a human donor who had a prior SARS-CoV-2 infection. The source was CD4+ T cells from PBMCs cultured with HCoV-NL63 spike peptides, collected before COVID-19 vaccination. CDR3 bases: TGTGCCTGGAGTGTGGAGGGGACCGGGGAGCTGTTTTTT. Protein product: CAWSVEGTGELFF.